The next 19 T cell receptor beta chains were all read from a single sample in a study of control samples from healthy donors and cancer patients (dated by TCRdb to between 2020 and 2021). Receptors were amplified or captured by the immunoSEQ multiplex PCR assay. TCRdb took over this immuneACCESS table, retaining in-frame rearrangements with V and J assigned. Such tables are incomplete; in checked studies, under half of the missing clones stem from an unresolved V gene, and the remainder is unexplained. Within this sample are about 89,000 clones, with approximately 87% of them counted one time only. Together, the top ten hold around 2.1% of the sample. Sequenced material: blood. These receptors were collected from a woman aged 35 to 49 in good health.

J is TRBJ1-5 and V is TRBV7-9; D gene unclear. Looked up from germline, CDR1 is SEHNR and CDR2 is FQNEAQ (reference sequence). The CDR3 length is 16 residues. The V and J ends lost 5 bases and 1 base respectively, with 15 bases between them. As DNA, the CDR3 is TGTGCCAGCAGCCTAGTAGCGGCGGGGAGCAATCAGCCCCAGCATTTT. Protein product: CASSLVAAGSNQPQHF.

The chain employs TRBV4-1 and TRBJ1-2, with TRBD1 as a possible D gene (5 bases). Trimming removed 2 bases from V and 2 bases from J, with 12 bases in between. Germline lookup yields CDR1 MGHRA and CDR2 YSYEKL. The CDR3 is 15 residues long. The CDR3 loop reads CASSQRDSYNYGYTF. CDR3 bases: TGCGCCAGCAGCCAAAGGGACTCCTACAACTATGGCTACACCTTC.

Only a few counts were recorded for this clone. This sequence joins TRBV7-2 and TRBJ2-1, with a weak D call TRBD2 (5 bases). The CDR3 length is 14 residues. V was cut by 2 bases and J by 8 bases, with 13 bases left in between. Germline V CDR1 and CDR2: SGHTA, FQGNSA. CDR3: CASSLKEERDEQFF. In DNA form, the CDR3 reads TGTGCCAGCAGCTTAAAGGAGGAGAGGGATGAGCAGTTCTTC.

V and J are TRBV6-5 and TRBJ2-2; maybe TRBD1 (5 bases). Germline V gene data show CDR1 as MNHEY and CDR2 as SVGAGI. V was shortened by 5 bases and J by 5 bases, with 9 bases between the two germline ends. This CDR3 region has 13 residues. The CDR3 here is CASSTKGTGELFF. The CDR3 bases are TGTGCCAGCAGTACTAAGGGGACCGGGGAGCTGTTTTTT.

This chain connects TRBV4-3 to TRBJ2-7; D is perhaps TRBD2 (5 bases). CDR1 LGHNA and CDR2 YSLEER come from the germline V gene. The CDR3 runs 15 residues. Trimming stripped 4 bases from V and 5 bases from J, with 18 bases between. CDR3 amino acids: CASSLSGLSADEQYF. As DNA, the CDR3 is TGCGCCAGCAGCCTATCCGGACTGAGCGCGGACGAGCAGTACTTC.

In this sample, this clone turned up a few times. The V call is TRBV5-6, the J call TRBJ1-1, with D perhaps TRBD1 (5 bases). Per germline, CDR1 SGHDT and CDR2 YYEEEE. CDR3 length equals 12 residues. The V end was cut by 4 bases, the J end by 4 bases, with 8 bases between. The CDR3 is CASSRGVTEAFF. CDR3 sequence (DNA): TGTGCCAGCAGCCGGGGGGTCACTGAAGCTTTCTTT.

This clone appeared a few times. The chain joins TRBV19 to TRBJ1-1; a weak D match, TRBD1 (6 bases). Germline lookup yields CDR1 LNHDA and CDR2 SQIVND (reference sequence). The ends were cut back, 3 bases at V and 3 bases at J, with 17 bases in the middle. The length of the CDR3 is 16 residues. The DNA for the CDR3 is TGTGCCAGTAGTATGAGTGGGGGCAGGCGGGACACTGAAGCTTTCTTT. Encoded protein: CASSMSGGRRDTEAFF.

The CDR3: CSASSGGESPLHF. The CDR3 DNA reads TGCAGTGCTAGTTCAGGGGGCGAATCACCCCTCCACTTT. The chain uses TRBV20-1 and TRBJ1-6, with 8 bases matching TRBD1. V trimming: 3 bases; J trimming: 10 bases; junction bases outside the gene matches: 5. CDR3 length: 13 amino acids. Germline CDR1 is DFQATT and CDR2 is SNEGSKA (reference sequence).

The CDR3 region has the DNA TGTGCCAGCAGTGAAGAAACGTACGAGCAGTACTTC. It is translated as CASSEETYEQYF. The chain uses TRBV6-1 and TRBJ2-7; no definite D call. Per germline, CDR1 MNHNS and CDR2 SASEGT. Trimming removed 1 base from V and 4 bases from J, with 5 bases in between. This CDR3 has 12 amino acids.

This chain connects TRBV29-1 to TRBJ2-1, with D perhaps TRBD1 or TRBD2 (5 bases each). Germline lookup yields CDR1 SQVTM and CDR2 ANQGSEA. The CDR3 totals 12 residues. V lost 4 bases and J lost 10, with 14 bases in between. CDR3 sequence: CSVARGAGEQFF. CDR3 bases: TGCAGCGTTGCCCGAGGGGCAGGGGAGCAGTTCTTC.

CDR3 sequence reads: CASSDPVGLYGYTF. CDR3 bases: TGTGCCAGCAGTGACCCTGTAGGGCTCTATGGCTACACCTTC. The V and J genes are TRBV6-1 and TRBJ1-2, with D uncertain. The germline V gene has CDR1 MNHNS and CDR2 SASEGT. Trimming shortened V by 3 bases and J by 4 bases, and 12 bases separated the two germline ends. The CDR3 is made up of 14 amino acids.

The chain combines TRBV7-9 with TRBJ1-1, with a possible D match to TRBD1 (6 bases). The germline gives CDR1 SEHNR, CDR2 FQNEAQ (reference sequence). The CDR3 extends over 13 amino acids. Trimming pared 5 bases from V and 2 bases from J, leaving 9 bases between. The CDR3: CASSAGANTEAFF. CDR3 bases: TGTGCCAGCAGCGCAGGGGCCAACACTGAAGCTTTCTTT.

The rearrangement uses TRBV19 and TRBJ2-1; 12 bases align to TRBD2. V shed 10 bases, J shed 4 bases, and the junction held 17 bases outside the gene matches. Germline V gives CDR1 LNHDA, CDR2 SQIVND (reference sequence). The CDR3 consists of 18 residues. CDR3 sequence reads: CATRSGMASGGGYNEQFF. CDR3 bases: TGTGCCACCCGTTCTGGGATGGCTAGCGGGGGGGGGTACAATGAGCAGTTCTTC.

The chain is built from TRBV25-1 and TRBJ2-7, with 15 bases matching TRBD2. Germline CDR1 reads MGHDK; CDR2 reads SYGVNS. Trimming took 2 bases from V and 1 from J; bases not matched to a gene: 3. The length of the CDR3 is 17 residues. The CDR3 nucleotides read TGTGCCAGCAGTGAACCGGGACTAGCGGGGGGTTCCTACGAGCAGTACTTC. Translated: CASSEPGLAGGSYEQYF.

V and J are TRBV19 and TRBJ1-1, with no clear D. The germline V and J ends were trimmed by 5 bases and 4 bases, with 11 bases remaining between them. The CDR3 runs to 13 residues. Per the germline V gene, CDR1 is LNHDA and CDR2 is SQIVND (reference sequence). The CDR3 DNA reads as TGTGCCAGTAGTGGGCCGGTTGTCACTGAAGCTTTCTTT. This translates into CASSGPVVTEAFF.

The chain links TRBV29-1 to TRBJ1-3, with D tentatively TRBD1 (6 bases). The germline V and J ends were trimmed by 0 bases and 2 bases, with 11 bases remaining between them. Germline V lookup: CDR1 SQVTM, CDR2 ANQGSEA. This CDR3 region has 15 residues. CDR3 sequence: CSVEEFGGTGNTIYF. The CDR3 bases are TGCAGCGTTGAAGAATTCGGGGGCACTGGAAACACCATATATTTT.

The CDR3 sequence is CASSAIEGYSGANVLTF. The CDR3, as DNA: TGCGCCAGCAGCGCCATCGAAGGGTACTCTGGGGCCAACGTCCTGACTTTC. The chain carries TRBV5-1 and TRBJ2-6; the D is unclear. CDR1 is SGHRS, CDR2 YFSETQ, per germline. The CDR3 is 17 amino acids. V dropped 4 bases and J dropped 0 bases, with 14 bases sitting between them.

This chain uses TRBV21-1 with TRBJ2-3; the table's D call of TRBD1 was not tested on the DNA. TRBV21-1 is annotated as a pseudogene. The CDR3 totals 16 residues. CDR3 loop: CASRKWGRLYTDTQYF. CDR3 coding DNA: TGTGCCAGCAGGAAATGGGGGCGGCTTTACACAGATACGCAGTATTTT.

The chain recombines TRBV15 with TRBJ2-1; 8 bases match TRBD2. Germline V gene sequence: CDR1 LNHNV, CDR2 YYDKDF (reference sequence). V lost 3 bases to trimming and J lost 6 bases; unmatched junction nucleotides: 7. The length of the CDR3 is 15 residues. The DNA for the CDR3 is TGTGCCACCAGCAGGGTTAGCGGGGCGGGCAATGAGCAGTTCTTC. This translates into CATSRVSGAGNEQFF. Full variable domain (remainder filled in from reference TRBV15 and TRBJ2-1): DAMVIQNPRYQVTQFGKPVTLSCSQTLNHNVMYWYQQKSSQAPKLLFHYYDKDFNNEADTPDNFQSRRPNTSFCFLDIRSPGLGDTAMYLCATSRVSGAGNEQFFGPGTRLTVL.